One T cell receptor (beta chain) is described in this entry. Sequencing was performed with immunoSEQ multiplex PCR; in TCRdb, only in-frame clones are kept and a portion is missing. The sample has roughly 200,000 clones, roughly 85% seen once. This sample stems from a study of blood T cell repertoires in COVID-19. Sequenced input: peripheral blood. The sequence was collected from a man between 60 and 70 years old with active or convalescent COVID-19.

The CDR3 bases are TGTGCCAGCAGTGATCACCTTAGGGGTCAGCCCCAGCATTTT. Translation gives CASSDHLRGQPQHF. The chain links TRBV6-1 to TRBJ1-5; D may be TRBD1 (5 bases). V lost 3 bases, J lost 6 bases, and 12 bases lay in between. From germline, CDR1 is MNHNS and CDR2 SASEGT. The CDR3 is 14 residues long.